This T cell receptor (beta chain) was recorded in a study of cytomegalovirus exposure and HLA in healthy donors. The overall study: HLA-typed donors contributed approximately 86 million unique TCRs, which were held in an early data release. Findings of the study overall: While the bulk of TCR sequences proved rare, some public TCRs turned up in many donors. There were several of the most significant clusters that appeared linked to common viral pathogens in a later analysis.

At sampling all donors were nominally healthy, likely with unrecorded immune exposures. As regards this clone: What it recognizes is unknown.

Use of 60 Vbeta and 13 Jbeta primers characterized the PCR. The protocol was immunoSEQ multiplex PCR, while the TCRdb copy is restricted to in-frame clones and leaves out a portion. The sample contains about 120,000 clones, 81% of which appear only once. Deletions cut 7 bases from V and 4 bases from J, with 19 bases between. The germline gives CDR1 SNHLY, CDR2 FYNNEI. This CDR3 spans 15 amino acids. This receptor was obtained from a woman aged 40-49 years in good health and CMV-seronegative. This rearrangement joins TRBV2 to TRBJ1-1; tentatively, D is TRBD1 (6 bases). The specimen sequenced was PBMCs. The CDR3 here is CASTPQGMRSTEAFF. CDR3 DNA: TGTGCCAGCACACCACAGGGAATGAGGAGCACTGAAGCTTTCTTT.